The rows below give T cell receptor beta chains drawn from one sample of a study of cytomegalovirus exposure and HLA in healthy donors. Data came from immunoSEQ multiplex PCR; TCRdb stores just in-frame clones and leaves some out. The sample lists 75,000 to 90,000 clones; about 73% were seen once. Sequencing was done on a sample of PBMCs. All receptors come from a man in his forties or fifties in good health and CMV-seronegative. The CDR3 runs from the conserved cysteine through the conserved F or W. Fields, in order: V gene, J gene, D gene, clone size, CDR3 DNA, CDR3 protein. The D gene is left open where the match is weak. Not all rows give a size; the values are once, few, many and, for expanded clones, a class.

>TRBV11-2|TRBJ2-7|.|.
TGTGCCAGCAGCTTAAGCGGCTCCTACGAGCAGTACTTC
CASSLSGSYEQYF
>TRBV19|TRBJ2-7|.|.
TGTGCCAGTAGTTCATGGACGCCGCCGGGGAGCGAGCAGTACTTC
CASSSWTPPGSEQYF
>TRBV18|TRBJ2-1|TRBD1|.
TGTGCCAGCTCACCCTATTTGGACAGGGAGACCCGCTACAATGAGCAGTTCTTC
CASSPYLDRETRYNEQFF
>TRBV30|TRBJ1-2|TRBD1|.
TGTGCCTGGAGTGAAGGACAGGTCTATGGCTACACCTTC
CAWSEGQVYGYTF
>TRBV6-4|TRBJ1-5|TRBD1|.
TGTGCCAGCAGTGACCCGGGACAGGGTAGCAATCAGCCCCAGCATTTT
CASSDPGQGSNQPQHF
>TRBV7-2|TRBJ2-1|TRBD2|.
TGTGCCAGCAGCTTATTTGGCCCTGGACTAGCGGAATACAATGAGCAGTTCTTC
CASSLFGPGLAEYNEQFF
>TRBV14|TRBJ1-2|TRBD1|.
TGTGCCAGCAGCCGGGACAGGGGTTACTATGGCTACACCTTC
CASSRDRGYYGYTF
>TRBV7-6|TRBJ2-1|.|.
TGTGCCAGCAGCTTAGTGGAAGGGGCCTACAATGAGCAGTTCTTC
CASSLVEGAYNEQFF
>TRBV4-2|TRBJ2-2|TRBD2|.
TGTGCCAGCAGCCAAGATAAACTAGCGGGTAACACCGGGGAGCTGTTTTTT
CASSQDKLAGNTGELFF
>TRBV27|TRBJ2-7|.|few
TGTGCCAGCAGTTTCCAGGGTAGCTCCTACGAGCAGTACTTC
CASSFQGSSYEQYF
>TRBV7-9|TRBJ2-7|.|.
TGTGCCAGCAGCTTAGGATCTATCTACGAGCAGTACTTC
CASSLGSIYEQYF
>TRBV18|TRBJ1-1|.|.
TGTGCCAGCTCAACGGGGGGGCCCACTGAAGCTTTCTTT
CASSTGGPTEAFF
>TRBV13|TRBJ1-1|.|.
TGTGCCAGCACCCGGGGGACGGGCACTGAAGCTTTCTTT
CASTRGTGTEAFF
>TRBV25-1|TRBJ2-7|TRBD1|.
TGTGCCAGCAGTGGACAGGGTCTATACGAGCAGTACTTC
CASSGQGLYEQYF
>TRBV5-1|TRBJ1-2|.|.
TGCGCCAGCAGCGGGTCCGGTGGAGGGGACTATGGCTACACCTTC
CASSGSGGGDYGYTF
>TRBV6-5|TRBJ1-2|TRBD1|.
TGTGCCAGCAGCCGGGACAGCAACTATGGCTACACCTTC
CASSRDSNYGYTF
>TRBV7-9|TRBJ2-4|.|.
TGTGCCAGCAGCCGGCGGGACCCCAAAAACATTCAGTACTTC
CASSRRDPKNIQYF
>TRBV7-2|TRBJ2-1|.|.
TGTGCCAGCAGCTTAGGGTGGAGCTCCTACAATGAGCAGTTCTTC
CASSLGWSSYNEQFF
>TRBV27|TRBJ2-2|.|.
TGTGCCAGCAGTCTCAGGGGCCGGAACACCGGGGAGCTGTTTTTT
CASSLRGRNTGELFF
>TRBV6-6|TRBJ2-1|TRBD2|once
TGTGCCAGCAAAAACCGGGGACTAGCGACTGAGCAGTTCTTC
CASKNRGLATEQFF
>TRBV5-4|TRBJ2-7|.|.
TGTGCCAGCAGCTCCGTAGACAACTCCTACGAGCAGTACTTC
CASSSVDNSYEQYF
>TRBV7-6|TRBJ2-7|TRBD2|.
TGTGCCAGCAGCTTAGGGACTAGCGGCACCTACGAGCAGTACTTC
CASSLGTSGTYEQYF
>TRBV7-9|TRBJ2-3|.|.
TGTGCCAGCAGCCTGATCGGGCTAGCCACAGATACGCAGTATTTT
CASSLIGLATDTQYF
>TRBV10-2|TRBJ2-3|.|.
TGCGCCAGCAGTGATAGACAGGCGTACACAGATACGCAGTATTTT
CASSDRQAYTDTQYF
>TRBV6-6|TRBJ2-3|.|.
TGTGCCAGCAGCCCCCGTTCAGTTACAGATACGCAGTATTTT
CASSPRSVTDTQYF
>TRBV6-6|TRBJ1-1|TRBD1|.
TGTGCCAGCAGTCCTAAGGGACAGGGGGCTTTCTTT
CASSPKGQGAFF
>TRBV4-3|TRBJ2-3|TRBD2|.
TGCGCCAGCAGCCCGACTAGCGGGAGGGGGGATACGCAGTATTTT
CASSPTSGRGDTQYF
>TRBV30|TRBJ1-5|.|.
TGTGCCTGGAGTTCCTTAAATCAGCCCCAGCATTTT
CAWSSLNQPQHF
>TRBV5-5|TRBJ1-5|TRBD1|.
TGTGCCAGCAGCGGGGGACAGGGGGCGAGCAATCAGCCCCAGCATTTT
CASSGGQGASNQPQHF
>TRBV13|TRBJ2-5|TRBD2|once
TGTGCCAGCAGCCATCGACTAGCTGGGAAACAAGAGACCCAGTACTTC
CASSHRLAGKQETQYF
>TRBV10-3|TRBJ1-2|TRBD1|.
TGTGCCGTCCAAAGCGGGACAGGGATTGAAGGCATAGGGGATGGCTACACCTTC
CAVQSGTGIEGIGDGYTF
>TRBV18|TRBJ1-1|TRBD1|.
TGTGCCAGCTCACTAAAGACAGGGGGCGGGAGTGAAGCTTTCTTT
CASSLKTGGGSEAFF
>TRBV7-9|TRBJ2-1|TRBD2|once
TGTGCCAGCAGCTCCCCTAGACTAGCGGGAGGGGAAGGTGAGCAGTTCTTC
CASSSPRLAGGEGEQFF
>TRBV10-2|TRBJ2-7|.|.
TGCGCCAGCAGTGTACCAGTATCTTACGAGCAGTACTTC
CASSVPVSYEQYF
>TRBV11-2|TRBJ2-1|TRBD2|.
TGTGCCAGCAGCTTAGATGGGCGACTAGCGGGAGTCAATGAGCAGTTCTTC
CASSLDGRLAGVNEQFF
>TRBV4-1|TRBJ1-2|.|.
TGCGCCAGCGGCCAAGCGGGTTTAAGCTATGGCTACACCTTC
CASGQAGLSYGYTF
>TRBV5-8|TRBJ1-1|TRBD1|.
TGTGCCAGCAGCTTGGGGATAGGGGACAGAGCTTTCTTT
CASSLGIGDRAFF
>TRBV6-1|TRBJ1-5|TRBD1|.
TGTGCCAGCAGTGAAGGATCGTCTTTCTTGGGACAGGGGGTTGGCAATCAGCCCCAGCATTTT
CASSEGSSFLGQGVGNQPQHF
>TRBV25-1|TRBJ2-5|.|once
TGTGCCAGCAGTGAATCAGGCAGACCTCAAGAGACCCAGTACTTC
CASSESGRPQETQYF
>TRBV14|TRBJ2-1|.|.
TGTGCCAGCAGCCACTCAGGGTTCGCCTACAATGAGCAGTTCTTC
CASSHSGFAYNEQFF
>TRBV6-1|TRBJ2-3|.|.
TGTGCCAGCAGTGAAATCCCAGGCCCAGATACGCAGTATTTT
CASSEIPGPDTQYF
>TRBV19|TRBJ2-3|.|once
TGTGCCAGTTCGGGGACAAACCCTGGCACAGATACGCAGTATTTT
CASSGTNPGTDTQYF
>TRBV5-4|TRBJ2-7|TRBD2|.
TGTGCCAGCAGCACACTCAATAGCGGGTTGTCCTACGAGCAGTACTTC
CASSTLNSGLSYEQYF
>TRBV6-1|TRBJ2-3|.|medium-sized
TGTGCCAGCAGTGATTATGGGAGAGGAGATACGCAGTATTTT
CASSDYGRGDTQYF
>TRBV4-3|TRBJ2-1|TRBD2|.
TGCGCCAGCAGCCAAGATACGGGACTAGCGCTAGACAATGAGCAGTTCTTC
CASSQDTGLALDNEQFF
>TRBV7-2|TRBJ2-3|TRBD2|.
TGTGCCAGCAGCTTAGCCTCTAGCGGGGGCACAGATACGCAGTATTTT
CASSLASSGGTDTQYF
>TRBV7-2|TRBJ1-1|TRBD1|.
TGTGCCAGCAGCACGACAGGGTACACTGAAGCTTTCTTT
CASSTTGYTEAFF
>TRBV5-4|TRBJ2-5|TRBD2|.
TGTGCCAGCAGCTTGGGCGGGAGGGGGAGGCAGACCCAGTACTTC
CASSLGGRGRQTQYF
>TRBV7-9|TRBJ1-6|.|.
TGTGCCAGCAGCTTAGGGAGATCGCGATCCTATAATTCACCCCTCCACTTT
CASSLGRSRSYNSPLHF
>TRBV7-6|TRBJ1-1|.|.
TGTGCCAGCAGCTTATTGCGGGGCGGTGAAGCTTTCTTT
CASSLLRGGEAFF
>TRBV5-1|TRBJ1-2|.|.
TGCGCCAGCAGCTTGGCGGTGGGGGGGGAATATGGCTACACCTTC
CASSLAVGGEYGYTF